These 2 T cell receptor beta chains share one sample of origin, sequenced in a study of long-term antiretroviral therapy in people with HIV. The immunoSEQ assay was v3.0, run at survey level. Sequencing used immunoSEQ multiplex PCR; TCRdb keeps in-frame clones, though not all of them. The top ten clones hold 1.5% to 2% of a sample with over 25,000 clones, about 98% of them seen once. The source was unsorted PBMCs, collected 7.6 years after starting antiretroviral therapy. These TCRs come from a man aged 30 to 45 with HIV.

V and J are TRBV7-6 and TRBJ2-5, with no clear D. Germline assignment: CDR1 SGHVS and CDR2 FNYEAQ. Trimming removed 5 bases from V and 5 bases from J, with 12 bases in between. The length of the CDR3 is 13 residues. The CDR3 spells CASSAAEEETQYF. CDR3 nucleotide sequence: TGTGCCAGCAGCGCCGCAGAAGAGGAGACCCAGTACTTC.

The chain joins TRBV11-2 to TRBJ2-7; 16 bases match TRBD2. V lost 5 bases, J lost 0 bases, and 10 bases stayed unmatched. The CDR3 contains 19 residues. The germline V gene has CDR1 SGHAT and CDR2 FQNNGV. The CDR3 sequence: CASSRTGTSGGGSSYEQYF. The CDR3 region has the DNA TGTGCCAGCAGCCGGACCGGGACTAGCGGGGGGGGGAGCTCCTACGAGCAGTACTTC. Full variable domain (missing parts from reference TRBV11-2 and TRBJ2-7): EAGVAQSPRYKIIEKRQSVAFWCNPISGHATLYWYQQILGQGPKLLIQFQNNGVVDDSQLPKDRFSAERLKGVDSTLKIQPAKLEDSAVYLCASSRTGTSGGGSSYEQYFGPGTRLTVT.